A selection of T cell receptor beta chains follows, all from one sample in a study of early T cells in non-severe SARS-CoV-2 infection. One entry per CDR3 protein, called by TCRdb with MiXCR from the 5' RACE reads. This repertoire shows fewer than 65,000 distinct CDR3 sequences, roughly an eighth found once; its top ten account for around 1.4%. Sample: whole blood. The receptors stem from an adult who was a healthcare worker with PCR-confirmed SARS-CoV-2 infection or an uninfected control (not recorded which). Each CDR3 is given with its conserved first and last residue. A D gene is named only where the DNA matches it firmly. A clone size is listed for some rows: how often the clone was seen (once, few, many), or a class if it is expanded.

v_call	j_call	clone_size	d_call	cdr3_aa	cdr3_nt
TRBV5-8	TRBJ2-5	many	TRBD1	CASSPPPGQGVETQYF	TGTGCCAGCAGCCCACCCCCGGGACAGGGGGTTGAGACCCAGTACTTC
TRBV7-2	TRBJ2-3	many	.	CASSLGLGDTQYF	TGTGCCAGCAGCTTAGGTTTGGGAGATACGCAGTATTTT
TRBV9	TRBJ1-1	.	TRBD1	CASGTPGQIIPTEAFF	TGTGCCAGCGGGACACCGGGACAGATAATACCCACTGAAGCTTTCTTT
TRBV19	TRBJ2-7	many	TRBD2	CASKGREGIGYEQYF	TGTGCCAGTAAAGGAAGGGAGGGAATTGGGTACGAGCAGTACTTC
TRBV27	TRBJ1-4	.	.	CASSPWQGNGKLFF	TGTGCCAGCAGTCCCTGGCAGGGTAATGGAAAACTGTTTTTT
TRBV15	TRBJ1-5	many	.	CATSPGVQPQHF	TGTGCCACCAGCCCGGGGGTTCAGCCCCAGCATTTT
TRBV11-2	TRBJ2-1	many	.	CASSRSVGGYNEQFF	TGTGCCAGCAGCCGTTCGGTAGGGGGCTACAATGAGCAGTTCTTC
TRBV7-9	TRBJ1-1	many	TRBD1	CASSQGVRNTEAFF	TGTGCCAGCAGCCAGGGGGTAAGGAACACTGAAGCTTTCTTT
TRBV9	TRBJ2-1	many	.	CASSVDAPGYNEQFF	TGTGCCAGCAGCGTCGATGCCCCGGGGTACAATGAGCAGTTCTTC
TRBV7-9	TRBJ1-6	few	.	CASSPDRLGVRNSPLHF	TGTGCCAGCAGCCCCGATCGCCTAGGGGTGAGAAATTCACCCCTCCACTTT
TRBV9	TRBJ1-1	.	.	CASSVEGQGRTEAFF	TGTGCCAGCAGCGTAGAGGGCCAGGGGAGGACTGAAGCTTTCTTT
TRBV20-1	TRBJ2-7	few	.	CSAQVSGALYEQYF	TGCAGTGCCCAAGTGTCCGGGGCACTCTACGAGCAGTACTTC
TRBV5-1	TRBJ2-5	.	.	CASSLRSNRETRYF	TGCGCCAGCAGCTTGAGGTCGAACAGGGAGACCCGGTACTTC